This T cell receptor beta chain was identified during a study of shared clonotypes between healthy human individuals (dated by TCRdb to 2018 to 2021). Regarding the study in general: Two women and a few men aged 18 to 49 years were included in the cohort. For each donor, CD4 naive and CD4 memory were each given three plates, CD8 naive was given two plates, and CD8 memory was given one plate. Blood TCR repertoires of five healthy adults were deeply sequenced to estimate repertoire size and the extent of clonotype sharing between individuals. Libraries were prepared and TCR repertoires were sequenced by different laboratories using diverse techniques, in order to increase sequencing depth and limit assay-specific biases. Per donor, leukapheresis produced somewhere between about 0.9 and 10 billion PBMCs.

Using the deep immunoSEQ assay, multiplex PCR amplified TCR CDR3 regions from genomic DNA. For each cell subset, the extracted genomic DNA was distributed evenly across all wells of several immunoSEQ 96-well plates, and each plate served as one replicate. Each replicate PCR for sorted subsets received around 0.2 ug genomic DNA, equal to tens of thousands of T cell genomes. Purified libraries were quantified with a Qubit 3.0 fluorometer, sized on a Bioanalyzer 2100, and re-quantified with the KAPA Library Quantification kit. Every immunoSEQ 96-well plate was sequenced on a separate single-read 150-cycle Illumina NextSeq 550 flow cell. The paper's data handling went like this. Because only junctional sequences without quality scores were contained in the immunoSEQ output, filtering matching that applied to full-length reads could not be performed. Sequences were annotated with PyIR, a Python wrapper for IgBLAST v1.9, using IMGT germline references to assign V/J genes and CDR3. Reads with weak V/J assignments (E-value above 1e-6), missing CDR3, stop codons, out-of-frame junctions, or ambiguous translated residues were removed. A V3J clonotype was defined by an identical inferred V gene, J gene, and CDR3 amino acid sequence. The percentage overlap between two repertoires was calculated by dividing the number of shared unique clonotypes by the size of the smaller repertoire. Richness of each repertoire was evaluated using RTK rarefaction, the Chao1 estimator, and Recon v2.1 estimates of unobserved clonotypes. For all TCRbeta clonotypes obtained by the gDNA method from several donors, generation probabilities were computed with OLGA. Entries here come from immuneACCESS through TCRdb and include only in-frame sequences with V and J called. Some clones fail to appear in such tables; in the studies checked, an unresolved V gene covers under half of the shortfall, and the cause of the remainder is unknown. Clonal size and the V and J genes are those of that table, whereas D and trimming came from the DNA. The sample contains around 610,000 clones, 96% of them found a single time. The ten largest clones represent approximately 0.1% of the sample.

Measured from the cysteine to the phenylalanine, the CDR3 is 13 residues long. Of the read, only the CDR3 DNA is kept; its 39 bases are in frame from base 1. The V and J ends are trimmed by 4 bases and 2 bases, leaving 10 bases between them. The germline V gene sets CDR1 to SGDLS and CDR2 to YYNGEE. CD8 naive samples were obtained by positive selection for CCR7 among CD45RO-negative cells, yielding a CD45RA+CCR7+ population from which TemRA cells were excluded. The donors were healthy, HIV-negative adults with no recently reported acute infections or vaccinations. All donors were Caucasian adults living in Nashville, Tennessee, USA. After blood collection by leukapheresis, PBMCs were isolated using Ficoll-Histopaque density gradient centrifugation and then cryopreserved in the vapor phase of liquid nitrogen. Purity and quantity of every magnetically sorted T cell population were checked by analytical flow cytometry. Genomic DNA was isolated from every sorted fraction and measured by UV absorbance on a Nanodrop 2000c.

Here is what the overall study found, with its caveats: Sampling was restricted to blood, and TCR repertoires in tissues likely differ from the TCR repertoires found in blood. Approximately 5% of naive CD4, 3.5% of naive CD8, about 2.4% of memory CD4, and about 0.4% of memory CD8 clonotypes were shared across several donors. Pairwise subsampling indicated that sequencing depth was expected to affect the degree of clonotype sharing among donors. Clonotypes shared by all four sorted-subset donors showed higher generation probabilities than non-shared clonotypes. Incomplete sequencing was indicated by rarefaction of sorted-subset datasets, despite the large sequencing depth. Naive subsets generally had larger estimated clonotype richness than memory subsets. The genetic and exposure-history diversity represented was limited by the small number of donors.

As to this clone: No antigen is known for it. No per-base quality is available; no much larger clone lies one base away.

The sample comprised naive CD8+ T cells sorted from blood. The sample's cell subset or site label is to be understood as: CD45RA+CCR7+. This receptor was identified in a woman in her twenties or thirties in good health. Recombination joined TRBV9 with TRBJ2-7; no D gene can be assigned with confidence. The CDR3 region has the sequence CASSSAPAYEQYF. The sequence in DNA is TGTGCCAGCAGCTCGGCCCCGGCCTACGAGCAGTACTTC.